Listed here are 27 T cell receptor beta chains from one sample, sequenced in a study of CD8+ T cells in alopecia areata listed by TCRdb under 2018. Library preparation was by the immunoSEQ multiplex PCR assay. For TCR sequencing, RNA was extracted from every sample and reverse transcribed into cDNA to serve as template. Imported from immuneACCESS, the table was reduced by TCRdb to in-frame sequences with V and J called. These copies leave out some clones; in studies compared against another copy, an unresolved V gene accounts for under half, and the cause of the remainder is not known. The sample table holds about 110,000 clones, of which about 60% were seen once. The ten largest clones capture 9% to 15% of the sample. Reading the label with the study, this specimen's time point is: roughly 26 weeks on oral tofacitinib. The sample's treatment or condition, from its label and the paper: oral pan-JAK inhibitor, 5-10 mg twice daily.

The specimen comprised CD8+ T cells sorted from blood, sampled at week 24, from a patient treated with tofacitinib. These TCRs come from a human donor with alopecia areata.

This clone has a handful of counts. The rearrangement joins TRBV5-5 to TRBJ2-2; D is ambiguous. The V end lost 4 bases, the J end lost 2 bases, and 12 bases lay between the germline ends. The germline V gene encodes CDR1 SGHKS and CDR2 YYEKEE (reference sequence). This CDR3 is built from 15 residues. CDR3 amino acids: CASSLKSSNTGELFF. The CDR3 DNA sequence: TGTGCCAGCAGCCTAAAATCATCTAACACCGGGGAGCTGTTTTTT.

This clone has only a few counts. The V gene is TRBV6-5, the J gene TRBJ2-7; no definite D call. Germline V gives CDR1 MNHEY, CDR2 SVGAGI. The ends were cut back, 0 bases at V and 4 bases at J, with 10 bases in the middle. CDR3 size: 14 residues. In nucleotides, the CDR3 is TGTGCCAGCAGTTACTCGGCGTCAGAGTACGAGCAGTACTTC. Amino acid sequence: CASSYSASEYEQYF.

CDR3 loop: CASSELEGGYGYTF. The CDR3 DNA reads TGTGCCAGCAGTGAATTAGAGGGGGGATATGGCTACACCTTC. The chain carries TRBV25-1 and TRBJ1-2; possibly TRBD1 for D (6 bases). CDR3 length: 14 residues. V was clipped by 1 base and J by 5 bases, with 11 bases between them. Germline lookup yields CDR1 MGHDK and CDR2 SYGVNS.

The chain recombines TRBV4-2 with TRBJ2-3; the D is unclear. V dropped 0 bases and J dropped 3 bases, with 10 bases sitting between them. Germline V gene lookup returns CDR1 LGHNA and CDR2 YNFKEQ. The CDR3 runs to 15 residues. The CDR3: CASSQEAGFTDTQYF. CDR3 DNA sequence: TGTGCCAGCAGCCAAGAGGCCGGCTTTACAGATACGCAGTATTTT.

V usage is TRBV19 and J usage is TRBJ2-1, with D unresolved. This CDR3 region has 16 residues. Trimming stripped 1 base from V and 0 bases from J, with 10 bases between. Per germline, CDR1 LNHDA and CDR2 SQIVND (reference sequence). Here the CDR3 DNA reads TGTGCCAGTAGTATAGGGGTTGCGAGCTCCTACAATGAGCAGTTCTTC. Its protein is CASSIGVASSYNEQFF. The variable domain in full, completed from reference TRBV19 and TRBJ2-1, reads DGGITQSPKYLFRKEGQNVTLSCEQNLNHDAMYWYRQDPGQGLRLIYYSQIVNDFQKGDIAEGYSVSREKKESFPLTVTSAQKNPTAFYLCASSIGVASSYNEQFFGPGTRLTVL.

There are a few counts of this clone. The V call is TRBV4-1, the J call TRBJ2-7, with D perhaps TRBD2 (5 bases). This CDR3 contains 13 residues. Germline V gene data show CDR1 as MGHRA and CDR2 as YSYEKL. Between the trimmed V and J ends, which lost 4 bases and 3 bases, there was a span of 10 bases. The CDR3 sequence is CASSPAEDYEQYF. The CDR3 region has the DNA TGCGCCAGCAGCCCGGCGGAGGACTACGAGCAGTACTTC.

The rearrangement uses TRBV4-1 and TRBJ2-7; 7 bases are a match to TRBD1. Germline V CDR1 and CDR2: MGHRA, YSYEKL. Unmatched junction bases numbered 8, after V lost 2 bases and J lost 7 bases. The CDR3 consists of 14 residues. Written as DNA, the CDR3 is TGCGCCAGCAGCCAACACAGGGGCGTTGGGGAGCAGTACTTC. Its translation is CASSQHRGVGEQYF.

The CDR3 DNA reads as TGTGCCAGCAGCGTAGCTGGGGGGACCCAAGAGACCCAGTACTTC. Amino acid sequence: CASSVAGGTQETQYF. The chain is built from TRBV9 and TRBJ2-5; possible D gene TRBD2, 6 bases. The length of the CDR3 is 15 residues. Germline CDR1 reads SGDLS; CDR2 reads YYNGEE. Trimming took 0 bases from V and 1 from J, leaving 10 bases between them.

The rearrangement links TRBV29-1 to TRBJ2-5; TRBD1 aligns across 8 bases. Per the germline V gene, CDR1 is SQVTM and CDR2 is ANQGSEA. This CDR3 contains 13 residues. Unmatched junction bases numbered 8, after V lost 7 bases and J lost 4 bases. DNA of the CDR3: TGCAGCGGAGGGGACAGGCAACTAGAGACCCAGTACTTC. Its protein product is CSGGDRQLETQYF.

This chain links TRBV5-1 with TRBJ2-1; 7 nucleotides align to TRBD1. This CDR3 comprises 15 residues. Germline-derived CDR1 and CDR2 are SGHRS and YFSETQ. The ends lost 0 bases at V and 3 bases at J; junction bases unmatched: 3. The CDR3 reads CASSLAGQLYNEQFF. CDR3 DNA sequence: TGCGCCAGCAGCTTGGCGGGACAGCTCTACAATGAGCAGTTCTTC.

The rearrangement links TRBV6-5 to TRBJ2-7; 7 bases line up with TRBD1. The germline V gene encodes CDR1 MNHEY and CDR2 SVGAGI. The length of the CDR3 is 13 residues. V shed 8 bases and J 1 base; nucleotides not matched to a gene: 5. CDR3 residues: CASVGDSSYEQYF. CDR3 bases: TGTGCCAGCGTGGGGGACAGTTCCTACGAGCAGTACTTC.

V is TRBV7-9 and J is TRBJ2-7; D is unresolved. V was shortened by 2 bases and J by 5 bases, with 10 bases between the two germline ends. Germline V gene data show CDR1 as SEHNR and CDR2 as FQNEAQ (reference sequence). This CDR3 contains 13 residues. CDR3 in amino acids: CASSLTRSDEQYF. CDR3 bases: TGTGCCAGCAGCTTAACCAGGTCGGACGAGCAGTACTTC.

The genes are TRBV6-5 and TRBJ2-3; 7 nucleotides match TRBD2. This CDR3 has 15 residues. CDR1 is MNHEY, CDR2 SVGAGI, per germline. V lost 5 bases and J lost 0; bases outside the gene matches: 5. The CDR3 region is CASSPGLYSTDTQYF. In DNA form, the CDR3 reads TGTGCCAGCAGTCCGGGACTATATAGCACAGATACGCAGTATTTT.

V gene TRBV11-2 combines with J gene TRBJ2-5, with D possibly matching TRBD2 (6 bases). This CDR3 has 15 residues. Germline CDR1 SGHAT, CDR2 FQNNGV. Trimming stripped 1 base from V and 5 bases from J, with 14 bases between. CDR3 bases: TGTGCCAGCAGCTTAGCGGGGGAACTCTCCGAGACCCAGTACTTC. Its translation: CASSLAGELSETQYF.

This clone has just one count. V and J are TRBV5-1 and TRBJ2-7; a possible D gene is TRBD2 (6 bases). The germline gives CDR1 SGHRS, CDR2 YFSETQ. This CDR3 has 14 amino acids. Trimming left V 4 bases short and J 3 bases short, with 14 bases between. The CDR3 nucleotides are TGCGCCAGCAGCCCCTGGGGGGTAAACTACGAGCAGTACTTC. This codes for CASSPWGVNYEQYF.

V and J are TRBV27 and TRBJ2-2; D is possibly TRBD2 (5 bases). The CDR3 is made up of 16 amino acids. Per germline, CDR1 MNHEY and CDR2 SMNVEV (reference sequence). V dropped 5 bases and J dropped 4 bases, with 17 bases sitting between them. As DNA, the CDR3 is TGTGCCAGCAGTGCCCTCGGGGAGAAGCTCACCGGGGAGCTGTTTTTT. This codes for CASSALGEKLTGELFF.

The chain joins TRBV5-1 to TRBJ1-5; the D is unclear. The V gene lost 1 base and the J gene lost 0 bases, with 8 bases spanning the gap. CDR3 length: 15 amino acids. Germline V gene data show CDR1 as SGHRS and CDR2 as YFSETQ. The CDR3 reads CASSLLGYSNQPQHF. The CDR3 DNA is TGCGCCAGCAGCTTGCTGGGGTATAGCAATCAGCCCCAGCATTTT.

This chain uses TRBV19 with TRBJ2-7; D gene unclear. The CDR3 contains 13 residues. Germline CDR1 is LNHDA and CDR2 is SQIVND (reference sequence). The V gene lost 3 bases and the J gene lost 0 bases, with 6 bases spanning the gap. In DNA, the CDR3 is TGTGCCAGTAGTATTCTCCTCTCCTACGAGCAGTACTTC. Amino acids: CASSILLSYEQYF.

This sequence joins TRBV5-6 and TRBJ1-1; D is possibly TRBD1 (6 bases). CDR3 length: 16 residues. Per germline, CDR1 SGHDT and CDR2 YYEEEE. V lost 4 bases, J lost 4 bases, and 20 bases lay in between. The CDR3 bases are TGTGCCAGCAGCGCAGGACAGAGAAGGGGTGCCACTGAAGCTTTCTTT. Amino acid sequence: CASSAGQRRGATEAFF. The full variable domain, its missing parts supplied by reference TRBV5-6 and TRBJ1-1, is DAGVTQSPTHLIKTRGQQVTLRCSPKSGHDTVSWYQQALGQGPQFIFQYYEEEERQRGNFPDRFSGHQFPNYSSELNVNALLLGDSALYLCASSAGQRRGATEAFFGQGTRLTVV.

This clone was counted between two and nine times. The chain carries TRBV12-5 and TRBJ2-7; D may be TRBD1 (5 bases). V was trimmed by 0 bases and J by 5 bases, leaving 8 bases between them. The CDR3 sequence is 13 residues long. Germline CDR1 is LGHNT and CDR2 is FRNRAP. The CDR3 here is CASGLVRGHEQYF. DNA of the CDR3: TGTGCTAGTGGTTTGGTAAGGGGCCACGAGCAGTACTTC.

To note about this clone: Other DNA variants within this sample encode the same CDR3. The chain is built from TRBV5-6 and TRBJ1-5; D call uncertain. The germline V gene encodes CDR1 SGHDT and CDR2 YYEEEE. V lost 0 bases and J lost 0, with 4 bases in between. This CDR3 has 14 residues. Written as DNA, the CDR3 is TGTGCCAGCAGCTTGGGGGTTAGCAATCAGCCCCAGCATTTT. Translation: CASSLGVSNQPQHF.

The chain couples TRBV6-6 to TRBJ2-1; D might be TRBD1 (5 bases). V was cut by 2 bases and J by 8 bases, with 13 bases left in between. This CDR3 contains 14 residues. CDR1 is MNHNY, CDR2 SVGAGI, per germline (reference sequence). The CDR3 loop is CASSYVGLVDEQFF. CDR3 DNA sequence: TGTGCCAGCAGTTACGTGGGGCTCGTGGATGAGCAGTTCTTC.

The gene calls are TRBV10-2 and TRBJ1-5, with TRBD1 matching 7 bases. Looked up from germline, CDR1 is WSHSY and CDR2 is SAAADI. The junction had 6 bases not matched to a gene; V was cut back by 8 bases and J by 5 bases. The CDR3 runs to 13 residues. The DNA for the CDR3 is TGCGCCAGCCAGACAGGGCAATATCAGCCCCAGCATTTT. Translation: CASQTGQYQPQHF.

The chain employs TRBV30 and TRBJ2-5; 12 bases match TRBD2. From germline, CDR1 is GTSNPN and CDR2 SVGIG (reference sequence). The V and J ends lost 4 bases and 2 bases, in that order; junction bases with no gene match: 14. The CDR3 totals 18 residues. The CDR3 region has the DNA TGTGCCTGGACTCCTAGGACTAGCGGGAAGATAGGGCAAGAGACCCAGTACTTC. Translated: CAWTPRTSGKIGQETQYF.

J is TRBJ1-2 and V is TRBV7-9; D is perhaps TRBD1 (5 bases). Trimming took 1 base from V and 4 from J, leaving 10 bases between them. This CDR3 region has 14 residues. The germline V gene encodes CDR1 SEHNR and CDR2 FQNEAQ (reference sequence). The CDR3 DNA reads TGTGCCAGCAGCTTAGATGGGGGTCCCTATGGCTACACCTTC. Translating it yields CASSLDGGPYGYTF.

The chain carries TRBV5-6 and TRBJ2-2; a possible D gene is TRBD2 (5 bases). V lost 1 base to trimming and J lost 9 bases, with 19 bases between them. Germline loops: CDR1 SGHDT, CDR2 YYEEEE. The CDR3 is 16 residues long. The CDR3 reads CASSLQAVASIRELFF. For the CDR3, the DNA is TGTGCCAGCAGCTTGCAGGCGGTAGCGAGTATCCGGGAGCTGTTTTTT.

The CDR3 DNA reads TGCAGCGTTGAAGACCGGGAGAGCCGCTCCTACGAGCAGTACTTC. It is translated as CSVEDRESRSYEQYF. This chain uses TRBV29-1 with TRBJ2-7; D perhaps matches TRBD2 (6 bases). The CDR3 has 15 amino acids. V shed 0 bases and J shed 0 bases, with 12 bases lying between them. Looked up from germline, CDR1 is SQVTM and CDR2 is ANQGSEA.